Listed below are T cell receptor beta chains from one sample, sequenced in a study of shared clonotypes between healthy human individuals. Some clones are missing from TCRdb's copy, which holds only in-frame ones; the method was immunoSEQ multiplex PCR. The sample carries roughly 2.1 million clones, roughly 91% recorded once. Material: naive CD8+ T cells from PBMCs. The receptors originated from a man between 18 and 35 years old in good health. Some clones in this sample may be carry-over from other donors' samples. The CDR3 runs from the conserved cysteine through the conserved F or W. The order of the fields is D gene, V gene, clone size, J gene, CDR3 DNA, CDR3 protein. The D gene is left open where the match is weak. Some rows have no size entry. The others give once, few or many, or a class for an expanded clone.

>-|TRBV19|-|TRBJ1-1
TGTGCCAGTAGGAGGGGGACTGAAGCTTTCTTT
CASRRGTEAFF
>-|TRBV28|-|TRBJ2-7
TGTGCCAGCAGTTTGCCCCCCGGGTCGGGAGCCTACTACGAGCAGTACTTC
CASSLPPGSGAYYEQYF
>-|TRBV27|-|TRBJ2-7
TGTGCCAGCAGTATGGACCACCAGACCTACGAGCAGTACTTC
CASSMDHQTYEQYF
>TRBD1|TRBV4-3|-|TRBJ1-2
TGCGCCAGCAGCCAACTTCCCCGGACAGGGAAATTTGGCTACACCTTC
CASSQLPRTGKFGYTF
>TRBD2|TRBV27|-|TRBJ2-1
TGTGCCAGCAGTTCGAGCTTAGCGGGAATCGACCCCCATGAGCAGTTCTTC
CASSSSLAGIDPHEQFF
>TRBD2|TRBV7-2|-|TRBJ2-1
TGTGCCAGCAGCCTCGGGACTACCCCGATTAATGAGCAGTTCTTC
CASSLGTTPINEQFF
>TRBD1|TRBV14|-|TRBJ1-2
TGTGCCAGCAGCCATCCGGGACAGGGGGTTAACTATGGCTACACCTTC
CASSHPGQGVNYGYTF
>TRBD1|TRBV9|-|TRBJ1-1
TGTGCCAGCAGCGTTGGACAGGGGGCTTTCACTGAAGCTTTCTTT
CASSVGQGAFTEAFF
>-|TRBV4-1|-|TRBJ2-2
TGCGCCAGCAGCCAAGCCGGCAGCTCAACCGGGGAGCTGTTTTTT
CASSQAGSSTGELFF
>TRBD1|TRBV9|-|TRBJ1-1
TGTGCCAGCAGCTCTCGACAGGGCGAAGCTTTCTTT
CASSSRQGEAFF
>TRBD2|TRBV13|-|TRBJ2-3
TGTGCCAGCAGCCTAGCGGGATCTGGAGATACGCAGTATTTT
CASSLAGSGDTQYF
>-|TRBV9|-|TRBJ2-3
TGTGCCAGCAGCGGAGACCGCGGTTCTAGCACAGATACGCAGTATTTT
CASSGDRGSSTDTQYF
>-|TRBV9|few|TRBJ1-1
TGTGCCAGCAGCGTATCGGGAAGCACTGAAGCTTTCTTT
CASSVSGSTEAFF
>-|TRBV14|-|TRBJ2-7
TGTGCCAGCAGCCAAGGAGTCTATGGGGCACCCTACGAGCAGTACTTC
CASSQGVYGAPYEQYF
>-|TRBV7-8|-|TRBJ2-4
TGTGCCAGCAGCCAGCCAGGAGCCAAAAACATTCAGTACTTC
CASSQPGAKNIQYF
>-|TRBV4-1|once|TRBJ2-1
TGCGCCAGCAGCCAAGAGCGACTCATCCCCACAAATGAGCAGTTCTTC
CASSQERLIPTNEQFF
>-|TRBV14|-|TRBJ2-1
TGTGCCAGCAGCCACCGAGGGAGATGGAATGAGCAGTTCTTC
CASSHRGRWNEQFF
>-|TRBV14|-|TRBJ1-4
TGTGCCAGCAGCCCGCAGGGGATTGGGTATGAAAAACTGTTTTTT
CASSPQGIGYEKLFF
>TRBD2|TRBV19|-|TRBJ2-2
TGTGCCAGTAGTAAAACTAGCGGGAACACCGGGGAGCTGTTTTTT
CASSKTSGNTGELFF
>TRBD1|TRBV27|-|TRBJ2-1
TGTGCCAGCACCCCGCGACAGGGGCTATACAATGAGCAGTTCTTC
CASTPRQGLYNEQFF
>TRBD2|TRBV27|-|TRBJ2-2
TGTGCCAGCTTCTCGGCCAGCGGGAGAGAAGGAGCCGGGGAGCTGTTTTTT
CASFSASGREGAGELFF
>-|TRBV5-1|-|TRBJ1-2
TGCGCCAGCAGCCCCATGGGGGGCGCGAACTATGGCTACACCTTC
CASSPMGGANYGYTF
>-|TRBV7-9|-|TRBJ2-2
TGTGCCAGCACCGGGAAATTTGGCACCGGGGAGCTGTTTTTT
CASTGKFGTGELFF
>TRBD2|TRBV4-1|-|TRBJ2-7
TGCGCCAGCAGCCAAGATCGCATCGGGACTAGCGTCGAGCAGTACTTC
CASSQDRIGTSVEQYF
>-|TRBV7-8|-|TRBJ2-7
TGTGCCAGCACTTACAGTTCCTACGAGCAGTACTTC
CASTYSSYEQYF